Listed below are T cell receptor beta chains from one sample, sequenced in a study of tumor-infiltrating lymphocytes in localized non-small cell lung cancer. The table came from immunoSEQ multiplex PCR; TCRdb's copy has only in-frame clones and leaves some out. Among about 8,000 clones listed, around 60% were seen once. Sequenced sample: uninvolved lung tissue not adjacent to the tumor. These receptors were obtained from a human donor with non-small cell lung cancer. The CDR3 runs from the conserved cysteine through the conserved F or W. A D gene is named only where the DNA matches it firmly. Clone size is shown for a subset of rows, as once, few, many or a class of expanded clone.

v_gene: TRBV19
d_gene: -
j_gene: TRBJ1-6
abundance: -
CDR3nt: TGTGCCAGTAGTTACCGGGTCCCACCGGATTCACCCCTCCACTTT
CDR3aa: CASSYRVPPDSPLHF

v_gene: TRBV11-2
d_gene: -
j_gene: TRBJ2-2
abundance: -
CDR3nt: TGTGCCAGCAGCTTAGCGGGTCCGATGACCGGGGAGCTGTTTTTT
CDR3aa: CASSLAGPMTGELFF

v_gene: TRBV9
d_gene: TRBD1
j_gene: TRBJ1-2
abundance: -
CDR3nt: TGTGCCAGCAGCGCGGGACAGGGAGACTATGGCTACACCTTC
CDR3aa: CASSAGQGDYGYTF

v_gene: TRBV12-5
d_gene: TRBD1
j_gene: TRBJ2-5
abundance: once
CDR3nt: TGTGCTAGTGGTTTGGGACAGGGTTTCGAGACCCAGTACTTC
CDR3aa: CASGLGQGFETQYF

v_gene: TRBV7-3
d_gene: -
j_gene: TRBJ2-7
abundance: -
CDR3nt: TGTGCCAGCAGCTTGACAGGCGGATCCTACGAGCAGTACTTC
CDR3aa: CASSLTGGSYEQYF

v_gene: TRBV9
d_gene: TRBD2
j_gene: TRBJ2-1
abundance: -
CDR3nt: TGTGCCAGCAGCGAGACTAGCGGGGGGGTGGGTAATGCTTACAATGAGCAGTTCTTC
CDR3aa: CASSETSGGVGNAYNEQFF

v_gene: TRBV28
d_gene: -
j_gene: TRBJ2-7
abundance: -
CDR3nt: TGTGCCAGCAGTTCCCTCCTCGGGGCGCGCGACGAGCAGTACTTC
CDR3aa: CASSSLLGARDEQYF

v_gene: TRBV6-5
d_gene: TRBD1
j_gene: TRBJ2-7
abundance: -
CDR3nt: TGTGCCAGCAGTTACCCAGGGGGCGGCTACGAGCAGTACTTC
CDR3aa: CASSYPGGGYEQYF

v_gene: TRBV29-1
d_gene: TRBD1
j_gene: TRBJ1-2
abundance: -
CDR3nt: TGCAGCGTTGTGGGCAGGGGGGGGAACTATGGCTACACCTTC
CDR3aa: CSVVGRGGNYGYTF

v_gene: TRBV11-3
d_gene: TRBD2
j_gene: TRBJ2-2
abundance: -
CDR3nt: TGTGCCAGCAGCTTAGATGCGGGGGGGCAAACCGGGGAGCTGTTTTTT
CDR3aa: CASSLDAGGQTGELFF

v_gene: TRBV6-1
d_gene: -
j_gene: TRBJ1-1
abundance: medium-sized
CDR3nt: TGTGCCAGCAGTTTCGGCCCGAACACTGAAGCTTTCTTT
CDR3aa: CASSFGPNTEAFF

v_gene: TRBV29-1
d_gene: TRBD2
j_gene: TRBJ2-3
abundance: -
CDR3nt: TGCAGCGTGGAGGGACTAGCGGGGCAGGTAGATACGCAGTATTTT
CDR3aa: CSVEGLAGQVDTQYF

v_gene: TRBV6-5
d_gene: TRBD1
j_gene: TRBJ1-2
abundance: -
CDR3nt: TGTGCCAGCAGTTCAGGGGGCCCGGGCTATGGCTACACCTTC
CDR3aa: CASSSGGPGYGYTF

v_gene: TRBV28
d_gene: TRBD1
j_gene: TRBJ1-5
abundance: -
CDR3nt: TGTGCCAGCAGACAGGGGTGGGATCAGCCCCAGCATTTT
CDR3aa: CASRQGWDQPQHF

v_gene: TRBV19
d_gene: -
j_gene: TRBJ1-4
abundance: -
CDR3nt: TGTGCCAGTAGTGGGTATGCAACTAATGAAAAACTGTTTTTT
CDR3aa: CASSGYATNEKLFF

v_gene: TRBV5-4
d_gene: -
j_gene: TRBJ1-1
abundance: few
CDR3nt: TGTGCCAGCAGCTTGGATAATGCAGGGGACACTGAAGCTTTCTTT
CDR3aa: CASSLDNAGDTEAFF

v_gene: TRBV10-1
d_gene: -
j_gene: TRBJ2-7
abundance: -
CDR3nt: TGCGCCAGCAGTTCGCCTGTCTCCTACGAGCAGTACTTC
CDR3aa: CASSSPVSYEQYF

v_gene: TRBV29-1
d_gene: TRBD2
j_gene: TRBJ2-3
abundance: few
CDR3nt: TGCAGCATCCCCGGGGGGTTCACAGATACGCAGTATTTT
CDR3aa: CSIPGGFTDTQYF

v_gene: TRBV11-1
d_gene: TRBD1
j_gene: TRBJ2-7
abundance: -
CDR3nt: TGTGCCAGCAGCTTCACAGGGGACTCCTACGAGCAGTACTTC
CDR3aa: CASSFTGDSYEQYF

v_gene: TRBV7-3
d_gene: TRBD2
j_gene: TRBJ2-1
abundance: -
CDR3nt: TGTGCCAGCAGCCTGGGACTAGCGGGGAGTCCTTCCTACAATGAGCAGTTCTTC
CDR3aa: CASSLGLAGSPSYNEQFF

v_gene: TRBV5-4
d_gene: -
j_gene: TRBJ2-7
abundance: medium-sized
CDR3nt: TGTGCCAGCAGTCCCTCCGGGGATTCCTACGAGCAGTACTTC
CDR3aa: CASSPSGDSYEQYF

v_gene: TRBV25-1
d_gene: -
j_gene: TRBJ2-1
abundance: -
CDR3nt: TGTGCCAGCAGGGTAGCAGCGAGTAATGAGCAGTTCTTC
CDR3aa: CASRVAASNEQFF

v_gene: TRBV5-1
d_gene: -
j_gene: TRBJ2-5
abundance: -
CDR3nt: TGCGCCAGCAGCTTACTCGGACAGCCCCAAGAGACCCAGTACTTC
CDR3aa: CASSLLGQPQETQYF

v_gene: TRBV7-3
d_gene: -
j_gene: TRBJ2-1
abundance: -
CDR3nt: TGTGCCAGCAGCCCCGCTGGAAGCTCCTACAATGAGCAGTTCTTC
CDR3aa: CASSPAGSSYNEQFF

v_gene: TRBV25-1
d_gene: TRBD1
j_gene: TRBJ1-2
abundance: -
CDR3nt: TGTGCCAGCAGTGTGACAGGGGGAAACTATGGCTACACCTTC
CDR3aa: CASSVTGGNYGYTF

v_gene: TRBV29-1
d_gene: -
j_gene: TRBJ2-7
abundance: -
CDR3nt: TGCAGCGTCACCGTACACGACTACGAGCAGTACTTC
CDR3aa: CSVTVHDYEQYF

v_gene: TRBV28
d_gene: TRBD1
j_gene: TRBJ1-5
abundance: -
CDR3nt: TGTGCCAGCGACCGGGACAGGGTGAACCAGCCCCAGCATTTT
CDR3aa: CASDRDRVNQPQHF

v_gene: TRBV29-1
d_gene: TRBD2
j_gene: TRBJ2-1
abundance: -
CDR3nt: TGCAGCGTTGAACCCCGCGGGGGGTTTAATGAGCAGTTCTTC
CDR3aa: CSVEPRGGFNEQFF

v_gene: TRBV9
d_gene: -
j_gene: TRBJ1-6
abundance: once
CDR3nt: TGTGCCAGCAGCGTAACGGGGGTCGGGAATTCACCCCTCCACTTT
CDR3aa: CASSVTGVGNSPLHF

v_gene: TRBV6-4
d_gene: TRBD2
j_gene: TRBJ2-1
abundance: -
CDR3nt: TGTGCCAGCAGTTACCACGGGGGGGGGCTAAATGAGCAGTTCTTC
CDR3aa: CASSYHGGGLNEQFF

v_gene: TRBV2
d_gene: TRBD1
j_gene: TRBJ1-1
abundance: -
CDR3nt: TGTGCCAGCAGCCAACAGGGGGCCTTCACTGAAGCTTTCTTT
CDR3aa: CASSQQGAFTEAFF

v_gene: TRBV30
d_gene: -
j_gene: TRBJ2-7
abundance: -
CDR3nt: TGTGCCTGGACCTGGGCAGGGAATTACGAGCAGTACTTC
CDR3aa: CAWTWAGNYEQYF

v_gene: TRBV20-1
d_gene: -
j_gene: TRBJ1-2
abundance: -
CDR3nt: TGCAGTGTGGACAGCTATGGCTACACCTTC
CDR3aa: CSVDSYGYTF

v_gene: TRBV4-1
d_gene: -
j_gene: TRBJ2-7
abundance: -
CDR3nt: TGCGCCAGCAGCCAAATATGGAAGGACGAGCAGTACTTC
CDR3aa: CASSQIWKDEQYF

v_gene: TRBV4-1
d_gene: TRBD2
j_gene: TRBJ2-3
abundance: few
CDR3nt: TGCGCCAGCAGCGGTGGGCTAGCGGGGCACCTTCGCACAGATACGCAGTATTTT
CDR3aa: CASSGGLAGHLRTDTQYF

v_gene: TRBV29-1
d_gene: -
j_gene: TRBJ2-7
abundance: few
CDR3nt: TGCAGCACGGCAGGGGAGGGCTACGAGCAGTACTTC
CDR3aa: CSTAGEGYEQYF

v_gene: TRBV19
d_gene: -
j_gene: TRBJ2-7
abundance: -
CDR3nt: TGTGCCAGTAGTACCACAGTAGCCTACGAGCAGTACTTC
CDR3aa: CASSTTVAYEQYF

v_gene: TRBV4-1
d_gene: -
j_gene: TRBJ1-6
abundance: once
CDR3nt: TGCGCCAGCAGCCAAGAGATGGCGCGGTCACCCCTCCACTTT
CDR3aa: CASSQEMARSPLHF

v_gene: TRBV29-1
d_gene: -
j_gene: TRBJ1-2
abundance: few
CDR3nt: TGCAGCGTTCGCGAGGGGCTCTATGGCTACACCTTC
CDR3aa: CSVREGLYGYTF

v_gene: TRBV6-1
d_gene: -
j_gene: TRBJ2-5
abundance: -
CDR3nt: TGTGCCAGCAGAAGCAGCGGCCAAGAGACCCAGTACTTC
CDR3aa: CASRSSGQETQYF

v_gene: TRBV27
d_gene: -
j_gene: TRBJ1-5
abundance: -
CDR3nt: TGTGCCAGCAGTTTAACGGGGCAATCTCAGCCCCAGCATTTT
CDR3aa: CASSLTGQSQPQHF

v_gene: TRBV11-2
d_gene: -
j_gene: TRBJ2-7
abundance: few
CDR3nt: TGTGCCAGCAGCTTAAATTACGGGGGATCCGAGCAGTACTTC
CDR3aa: CASSLNYGGSEQYF

v_gene: TRBV28
d_gene: -
j_gene: TRBJ2-1
abundance: medium-sized
CDR3nt: TGTGCCAGCAGTTTTCGACAGCACAATGAGCAGTTCTTC
CDR3aa: CASSFRQHNEQFF

v_gene: TRBV5-4
d_gene: -
j_gene: TRBJ1-2
abundance: -
CDR3nt: TGTGCCAGCAGCTTTTCTAAGGCGGACTATGGCTACACCTTC
CDR3aa: CASSFSKADYGYTF

v_gene: TRBV5-8
d_gene: -
j_gene: TRBJ2-1
abundance: -
CDR3nt: TGTGCCAGCACCCAAGTAAATGAGCAGTTCTTC
CDR3aa: CASTQVNEQFF

v_gene: TRBV2
d_gene: -
j_gene: TRBJ2-1
abundance: -
CDR3nt: TGTGCCAGCAGTGACTCCGAGACAGCGGAGTTCTTC
CDR3aa: CASSDSETAEFF

v_gene: TRBV5-1
d_gene: -
j_gene: TRBJ2-1
abundance: -
CDR3nt: TGCGCCAGCAGCCTCCCGGCGGTGGGGGACAATGAGCAGTTCTTC
CDR3aa: CASSLPAVGDNEQFF

v_gene: TRBV5-4
d_gene: -
j_gene: TRBJ2-7
abundance: once
CDR3nt: TGTGCCAGCGGGACGGCCGACTACGAGCAGTACTTC
CDR3aa: CASGTADYEQYF

v_gene: TRBV10-2
d_gene: -
j_gene: TRBJ2-5
abundance: -
CDR3nt: TGCGCCAGCAGTCACGGGGCAGGGGAGACCCAGTACTTC
CDR3aa: CASSHGAGETQYF

v_gene: TRBV4-1
d_gene: -
j_gene: TRBJ1-2
abundance: few
CDR3nt: TGCGCCAGCAGCCAAAGTCAGGGAAACTATGGCTACACCTTC
CDR3aa: CASSQSQGNYGYTF

v_gene: TRBV27
d_gene: -
j_gene: TRBJ2-7
abundance: -
CDR3nt: TGTGCCAGCAGTCCGGATGTGTGGGGGGCAGGCGAGCAGTACTTC
CDR3aa: CASSPDVWGAGEQYF

v_gene: TRBV14
d_gene: -
j_gene: TRBJ1-6
abundance: once
CDR3nt: TGTGCCAGCAGCCTGACCCGTAGCTCCTATAATTCACCCCTCCACTTT
CDR3aa: CASSLTRSSYNSPLHF

v_gene: TRBV2
d_gene: TRBD2
j_gene: TRBJ2-4
abundance: -
CDR3nt: TGTGCCAGCAGTGAATTAGGCGGGGGGCGAACCAAAAACATTCAGTACTTC
CDR3aa: CASSELGGGRTKNIQYF